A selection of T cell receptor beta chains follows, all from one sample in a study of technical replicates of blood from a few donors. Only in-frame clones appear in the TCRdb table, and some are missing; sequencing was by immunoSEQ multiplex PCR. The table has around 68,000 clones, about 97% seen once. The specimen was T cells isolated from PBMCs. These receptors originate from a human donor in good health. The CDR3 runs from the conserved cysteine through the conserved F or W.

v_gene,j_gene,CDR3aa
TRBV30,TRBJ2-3,CAWSLLGRAWGTDTQYF
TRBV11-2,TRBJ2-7,CASSLDITEPGKKQYF
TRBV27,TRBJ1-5,CASSLSTGDQPQHF
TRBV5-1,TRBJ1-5,CASSLSGSNQPQHF
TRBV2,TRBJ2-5,CASSPRVVSETQYF
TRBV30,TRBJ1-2,CAWSVSVSGYTF
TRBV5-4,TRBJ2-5,CASSPPGTEGTQYF
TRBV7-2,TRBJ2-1,CASRPGTSKNEQFF
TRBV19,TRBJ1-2,CASSVGQGYYGYTF
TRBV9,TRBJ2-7,CASSEGLGYEQYF
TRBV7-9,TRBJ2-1,CASSISGGAAREQFF
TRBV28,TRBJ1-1,CASSLRQGWVNTEAFF
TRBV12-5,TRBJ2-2,CASGLVQGAGELFF
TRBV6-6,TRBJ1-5,CASNSRSGSNQPQHF
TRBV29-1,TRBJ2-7,CSVSQFDYEQYF
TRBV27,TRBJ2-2,CASSFGGELFF
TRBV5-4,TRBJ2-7,CASSSGTAYEQYF
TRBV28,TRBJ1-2,CASSRSGTGPDGYTF
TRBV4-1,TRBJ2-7,CASSPVETGGLDEQYF
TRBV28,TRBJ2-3,CASSLGPSHTDTQYF
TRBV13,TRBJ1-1,CASIKRGVGAFF
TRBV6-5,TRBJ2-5,CASSYVEYQETQYF